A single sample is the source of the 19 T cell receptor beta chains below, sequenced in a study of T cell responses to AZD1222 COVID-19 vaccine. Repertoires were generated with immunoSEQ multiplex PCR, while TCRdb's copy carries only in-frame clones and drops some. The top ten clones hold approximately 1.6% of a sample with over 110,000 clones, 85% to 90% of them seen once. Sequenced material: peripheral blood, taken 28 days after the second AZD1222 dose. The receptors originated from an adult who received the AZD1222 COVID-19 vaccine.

In DNA, the CDR3 is TGTGCCTGGACCAGCGGGGGGGCCGCAGATACGCAGTATTTT. Protein product: CAWTSGGAADTQYF. This chain connects TRBV30 to TRBJ2-3; 10 bases match TRBD2. Per the germline V gene, CDR1 is GTSNPN and CDR2 is SVGIG (reference sequence). The CDR3 contains 14 residues. Trimming at V came to 4 bases and at J to 4 bases, leaving 5 bases not matched to a gene.

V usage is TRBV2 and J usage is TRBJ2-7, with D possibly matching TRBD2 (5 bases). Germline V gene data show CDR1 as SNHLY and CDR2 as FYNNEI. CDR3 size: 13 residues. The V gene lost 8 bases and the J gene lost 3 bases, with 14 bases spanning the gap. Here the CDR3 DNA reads TGTGCCAGCGCTGAGGGCAGAATCTACGAGCAGTACTTC. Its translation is CASAEGRIYEQYF.

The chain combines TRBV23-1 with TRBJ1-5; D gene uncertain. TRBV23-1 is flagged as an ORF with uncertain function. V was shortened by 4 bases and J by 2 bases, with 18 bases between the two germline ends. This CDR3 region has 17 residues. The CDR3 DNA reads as TGCGCCAGCAGTCCAGTAAAAGGACCTAGGGGCAATCAGCCCCAGCATTTT. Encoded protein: CASSPVKGPRGNQPQHF.

CDR3: CASSLALNSGNTIYF. In DNA, the CDR3 is TGTGCCAGCAGCTTAGCGCTCAACTCTGGAAACACCATATATTTT. The chain recombines TRBV7-8 with TRBJ1-3; D is uncertain. The V and J ends lost 0 bases and 0 bases respectively, with 6 bases between them. The CDR3 spans 15 residues. Germline-derived CDR1 and CDR2 are SGHVS and FQNEAQ.

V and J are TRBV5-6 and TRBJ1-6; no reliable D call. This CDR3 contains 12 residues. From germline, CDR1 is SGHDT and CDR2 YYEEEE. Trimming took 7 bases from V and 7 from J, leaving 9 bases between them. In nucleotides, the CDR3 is TGTGCCAGCCAGGCTGGGAATTCACCCCTCCACTTT. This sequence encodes CASQAGNSPLHF.

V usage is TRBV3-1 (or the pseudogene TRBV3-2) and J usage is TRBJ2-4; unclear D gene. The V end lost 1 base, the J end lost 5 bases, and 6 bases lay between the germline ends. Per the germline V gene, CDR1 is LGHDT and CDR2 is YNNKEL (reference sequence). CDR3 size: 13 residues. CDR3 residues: CASSQVGQNIQYF. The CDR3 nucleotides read TGTGCCAGCAGCCAAGTAGGCCAAAACATTCAGTACTTC.

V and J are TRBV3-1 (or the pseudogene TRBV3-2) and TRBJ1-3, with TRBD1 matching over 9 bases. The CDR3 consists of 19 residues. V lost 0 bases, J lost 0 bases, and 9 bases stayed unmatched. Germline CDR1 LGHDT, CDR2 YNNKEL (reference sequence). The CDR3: CASSQDFSGTGTSGNTIYF. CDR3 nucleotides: TGTGCCAGCAGCCAAGATTTTTCCGGGACAGGGACCTCTGGAAACACCATATATTTT.

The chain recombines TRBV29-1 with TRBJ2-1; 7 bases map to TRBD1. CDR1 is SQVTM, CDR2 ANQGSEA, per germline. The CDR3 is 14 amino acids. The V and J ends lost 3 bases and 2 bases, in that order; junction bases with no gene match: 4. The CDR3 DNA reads TGCAGCGTTGACGGGACAGCGACCTACAATGAGCAGTTCTTC. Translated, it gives CSVDGTATYNEQFF.

The DNA for the CDR3 is TGCGCCAGCAGCCAAGAGCCGGAGGTGGATTCACCCCTCCACTTT. It yields the protein CASSQEPEVDSPLHF. The chain is built from TRBV4-3 and TRBJ1-6, with no clear D. The germline CDR1 and CDR2 sequences are LGHNA and YSLEER. The length of the CDR3 is 15 residues. Trimming removed 0 bases at V and 8 bases at J, with 11 bases between.

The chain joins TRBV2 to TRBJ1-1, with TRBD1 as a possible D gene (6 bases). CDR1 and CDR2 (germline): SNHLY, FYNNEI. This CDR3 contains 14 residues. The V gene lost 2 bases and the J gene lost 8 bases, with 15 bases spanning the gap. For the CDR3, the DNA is TGTGCCAGCAGTGAACAGGGGCGGTCGGGCGAAGCTTTCTTT. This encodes CASSEQGRSGEAFF.

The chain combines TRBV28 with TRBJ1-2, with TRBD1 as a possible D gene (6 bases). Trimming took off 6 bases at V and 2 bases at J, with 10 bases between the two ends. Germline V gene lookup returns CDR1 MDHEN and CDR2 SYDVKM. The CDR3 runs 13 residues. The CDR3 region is CASRETGNYGYTF. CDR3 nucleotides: TGTGCCAGCAGAGAAACAGGGAACTATGGCTACACCTTC.

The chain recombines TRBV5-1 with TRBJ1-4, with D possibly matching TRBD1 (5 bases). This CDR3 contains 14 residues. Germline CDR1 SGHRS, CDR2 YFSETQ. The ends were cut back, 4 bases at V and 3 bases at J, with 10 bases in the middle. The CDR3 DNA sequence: TGCGCCAGCAGCCCTTTGGGGGCTAATGAAAAACTGTTTTTT. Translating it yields CASSPLGANEKLFF.

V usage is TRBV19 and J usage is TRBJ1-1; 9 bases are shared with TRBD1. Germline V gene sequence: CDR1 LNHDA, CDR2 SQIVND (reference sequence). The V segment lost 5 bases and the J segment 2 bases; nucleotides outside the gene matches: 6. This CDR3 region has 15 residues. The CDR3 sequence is CASSSGTGGNTEAFF. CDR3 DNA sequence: TGTGCCAGTAGTTCGGGAACAGGGGGCAACACTGAAGCTTTCTTT.

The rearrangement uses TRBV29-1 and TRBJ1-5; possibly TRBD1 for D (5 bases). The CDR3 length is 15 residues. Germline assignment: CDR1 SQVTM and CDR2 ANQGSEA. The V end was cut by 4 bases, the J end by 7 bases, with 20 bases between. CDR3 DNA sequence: TGCAGCGTTGTGGAGGACGGGGGTCAATGGCAGCCCCAGCATTTT. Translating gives CSVVEDGGQWQPQHF. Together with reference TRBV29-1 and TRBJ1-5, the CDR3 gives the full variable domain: SAVISQKPSRDICQRGTSLTIQCQVDSQVTMMFWYRQQPGQSLTLIATANQGSEATYESGFVIDKFPISRPNLTFSTLTVSNMSPEDSSIYLCSVVEDGGQWQPQHFGDGTRLSIL.

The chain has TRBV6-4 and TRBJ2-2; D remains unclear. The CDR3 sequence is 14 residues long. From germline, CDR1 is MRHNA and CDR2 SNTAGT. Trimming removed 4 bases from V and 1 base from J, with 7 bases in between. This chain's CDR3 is CASSGLMNTGELFF. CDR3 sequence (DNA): TGTGCCAGCAGTGGACTCATGAACACCGGGGAGCTGTTTTTT.

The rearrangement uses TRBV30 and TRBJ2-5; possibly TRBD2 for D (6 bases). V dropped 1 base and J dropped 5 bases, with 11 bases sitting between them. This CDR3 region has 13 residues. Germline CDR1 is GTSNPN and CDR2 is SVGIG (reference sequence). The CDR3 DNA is TGTGCCTGGAGTGGGGACTTAGGTGAGACCCAGTACTTC. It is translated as CAWSGDLGETQYF.

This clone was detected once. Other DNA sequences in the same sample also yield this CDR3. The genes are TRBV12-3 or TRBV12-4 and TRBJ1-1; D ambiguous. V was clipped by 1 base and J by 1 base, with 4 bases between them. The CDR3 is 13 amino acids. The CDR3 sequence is CASSLGENTEAFF. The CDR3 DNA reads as TGTGCCAGCAGTTTAGGAGAGAACACTGAAGCTTTCTTT.

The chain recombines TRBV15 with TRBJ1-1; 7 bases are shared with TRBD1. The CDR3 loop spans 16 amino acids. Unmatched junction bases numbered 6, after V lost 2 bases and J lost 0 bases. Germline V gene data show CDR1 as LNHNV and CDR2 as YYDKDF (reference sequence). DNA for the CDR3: TGTGCCACCAGCAGAAGGACAGGCGTCCTGAACACTGAAGCTTTCTTT. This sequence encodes CATSRRTGVLNTEAFF.

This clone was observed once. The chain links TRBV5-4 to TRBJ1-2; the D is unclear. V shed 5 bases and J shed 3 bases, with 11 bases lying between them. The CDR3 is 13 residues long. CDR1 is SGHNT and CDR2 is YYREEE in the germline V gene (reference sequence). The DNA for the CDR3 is TGTGCCAGCAGTTCGCCCGGGGACTATGGCTACACCTTC. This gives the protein CASSSPGDYGYTF.